This record concerns one T cell receptor beta chain sequence. What it binds is not known. This sample is part of a study of cytomegalovirus exposure and HLA in healthy donors. Study results and caveats: There were several of the most significant clusters that appeared linked to common viral pathogens in a later analysis. The classifier was said to identify cytomegalovirus status with high specificity and sensitivity.

This CDR3 contains 16 residues. V shed 7 bases, J shed 2 bases, and the junction held 9 bases outside the gene matches. Germline values: CDR1 LNHDA, CDR2 SQIVND (reference sequence). The PCR used 60 Vbeta and 13 Jbeta primers. Study processing details: The authors later counted around 80 million unique TCR beta chains, 9 million to 14 million of them shared. The table came from immunoSEQ multiplex PCR; TCRdb's copy has only in-frame clones and leaves some out. The V and J calls and clone size were taken over from that table, and D and trimming were inferred from the DNA. This sample has about 130,000 clones, with 83% found just once.

Sequencing used PBMCs. The chain is built from TRBV19 and TRBJ2-2, with 8 nucleotides matching TRBD1. The receptor's source is a girl aged 2-9 years in good health and CMV-seronegative. CDR3 residues: CASTVQGVSNTGELFF. The CDR3 region has the DNA TGTGCCAGTACTGTACAGGGGGTATCTAACACCGGGGAGCTGTTTTTT.